Below are 6 T cell receptor beta chains sequenced from a single sample in a study of cytomegalovirus exposure and HLA in healthy donors. The study ran its PCR with 60 Vbeta and 13 Jbeta primers. Only in-frame clones appear in the TCRdb table, and some are missing; sequencing was by immunoSEQ multiplex PCR. This sample has around 90,000 clones, with approximately 60% found just once. Sequenced input: PBMCs. These receptors came from a boy aged 5-17 years in good health and CMV-seropositive.

This clone was counted between two and nine times. The chain links TRBV10-2 to TRBJ2-7; 14 positions agree with TRBD2. Germline values: CDR1 WSHSY, CDR2 SAAADI. V gave up 9 bases and J gave up 6 bases; unmatched junction bases: 13. This CDR3 comprises 16 residues. The CDR3 sequence is CASQTGLAGEGGEQYF. In DNA form, the CDR3 reads TGCGCCAGTCAAACGGGACTAGCGGGAGAAGGAGGCGAGCAGTACTTC.

This rearrangement joins TRBV19 to TRBJ1-5; 8 nucleotides agree with TRBD1. The CDR3 sequence is 14 residues long. Trimming took 7 bases from V and 7 from J; bases not matched to a gene: 9. The germline gives CDR1 LNHDA, CDR2 SQIVND (reference sequence). CDR3 DNA: TGTGCCAGTACCACCGGACAGGGCGGCCAGCCCCAGCATTTT. Translation gives CASTTGQGGQPQHF.

The table lists this clone with a few counts. V is TRBV5-1 and J is TRBJ1-2; 10 nucleotides line up with TRBD1. This CDR3 has 15 residues. CDR1 SGHRS and CDR2 YFSETQ come from the germline V gene. V lost 0 bases and J lost 5; bases outside the gene matches: 4. The CDR3 loop is CASSLAPGQGYGYTF. Here the CDR3 DNA reads TGCGCCAGCAGCTTGGCCCCGGGACAGGGGTATGGCTACACCTTC.

This clone was recorded only once. This sequence joins TRBV19 and TRBJ2-7; 7 bases are a match to TRBD1. V shed 4 bases and J 1 base; nucleotides not matched to a gene: 10. CDR1 is LNHDA, CDR2 SQIVND, per germline (reference sequence). CDR3 length: 16 residues. The DNA for the CDR3 is TGTGCCAGTAGTAGGACGGGGACAGCGGATTCCTACGAGCAGTACTTC. Amino acid sequence: CASSRTGTADSYEQYF.

This clone has just a few counts. The chain is built from TRBV11-2 and TRBJ2-3, with D uncertain. CDR1 is SGHAT, CDR2 FQNNGV, per germline. This CDR3 has 11 amino acids. The CDR3 coding sequence is TGTTTTCTATGCTTCACAGATACGCAGTATTTT. It yields the protein CFLCFTDTQYF.

The chain uses TRBV7-9 and TRBJ1-2; TRBD1 matches at 7 bases. The CDR3 totals 14 residues. The germline V gene encodes CDR1 SEHNR and CDR2 FQNEAQ (reference sequence). The trim removed 1 base at V and 8 bases at J, leaving 7 bases unmatched. CDR3 region: CASSLGVNRGGYTF. The CDR3 DNA reads TGTGCCAGCAGCTTAGGGGTCAACAGGGGAGGCTACACCTTC.